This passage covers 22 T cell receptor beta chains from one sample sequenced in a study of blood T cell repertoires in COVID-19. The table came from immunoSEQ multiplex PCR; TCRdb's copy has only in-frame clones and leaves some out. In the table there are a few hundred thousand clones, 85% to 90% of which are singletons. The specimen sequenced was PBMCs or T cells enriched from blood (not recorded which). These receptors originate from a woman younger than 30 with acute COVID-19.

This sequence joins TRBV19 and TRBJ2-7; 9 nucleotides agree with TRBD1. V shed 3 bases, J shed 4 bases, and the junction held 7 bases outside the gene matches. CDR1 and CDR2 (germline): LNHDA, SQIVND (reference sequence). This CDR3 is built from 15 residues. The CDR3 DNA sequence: TGTGCCAGTAGTATGTCCCCCGGACAGGGGTACGAGCAGTACTTC. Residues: CASSMSPGQGYEQYF.

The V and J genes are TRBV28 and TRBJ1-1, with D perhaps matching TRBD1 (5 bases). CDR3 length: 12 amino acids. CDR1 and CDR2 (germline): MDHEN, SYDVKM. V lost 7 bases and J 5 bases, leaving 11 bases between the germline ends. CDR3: CASKTYRTEAFF. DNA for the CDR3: TGTGCCAGCAAAACTTACAGGACTGAAGCTTTCTTT.

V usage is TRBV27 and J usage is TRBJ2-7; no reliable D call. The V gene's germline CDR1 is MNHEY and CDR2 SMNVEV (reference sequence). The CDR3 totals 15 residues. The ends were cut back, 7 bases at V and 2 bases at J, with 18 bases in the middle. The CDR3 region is CASTPTPGYAYEQYF. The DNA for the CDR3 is TGTGCCAGCACTCCCACGCCCGGGTACGCCTACGAGCAGTACTTC.

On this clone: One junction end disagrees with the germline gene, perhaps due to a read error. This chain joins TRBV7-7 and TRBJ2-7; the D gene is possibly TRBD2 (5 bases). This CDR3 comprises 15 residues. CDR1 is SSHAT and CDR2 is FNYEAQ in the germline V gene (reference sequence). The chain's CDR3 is CASSPLRGSSYEQYF. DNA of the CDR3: TGTGCTAGCAGCCCCCTCCGGGGTAGCTCCTACGAGCAGTACTTC.

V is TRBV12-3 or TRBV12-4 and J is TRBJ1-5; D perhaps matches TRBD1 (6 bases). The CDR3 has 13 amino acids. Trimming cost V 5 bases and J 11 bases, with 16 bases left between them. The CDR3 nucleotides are TGTGCCAGCAGTCTACCTCCCGGGACAACCCAGCATTTT. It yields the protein CASSLPPGTTQHF.

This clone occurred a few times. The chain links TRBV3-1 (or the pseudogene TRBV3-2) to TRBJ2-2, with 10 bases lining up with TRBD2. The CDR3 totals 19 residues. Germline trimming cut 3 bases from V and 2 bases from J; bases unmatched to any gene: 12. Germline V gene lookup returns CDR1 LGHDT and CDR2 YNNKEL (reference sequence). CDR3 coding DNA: TGTGCCAGCAGCCACCTAGAAATAGCGGGAGGCTTAAACACCGGGGAGCTGTTTTTT. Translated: CASSHLEIAGGLNTGELFF.

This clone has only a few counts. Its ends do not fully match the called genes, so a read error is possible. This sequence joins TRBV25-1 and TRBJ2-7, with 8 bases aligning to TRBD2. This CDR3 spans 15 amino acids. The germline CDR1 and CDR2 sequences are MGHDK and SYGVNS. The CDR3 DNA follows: TGTGCCAGCAATGTAGAAGCGGGAGTCTCCAACGAGCAGTACTTC. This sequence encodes CASNVEAGVSNEQYF.

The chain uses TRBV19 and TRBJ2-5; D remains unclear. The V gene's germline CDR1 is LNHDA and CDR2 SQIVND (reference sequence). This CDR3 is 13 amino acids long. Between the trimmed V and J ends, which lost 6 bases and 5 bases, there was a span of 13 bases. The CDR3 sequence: CASSRQAQETQYF. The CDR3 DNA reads TGTGCCAGTAGCCGGCAGGCCCAGGAGACCCAGTACTTC.

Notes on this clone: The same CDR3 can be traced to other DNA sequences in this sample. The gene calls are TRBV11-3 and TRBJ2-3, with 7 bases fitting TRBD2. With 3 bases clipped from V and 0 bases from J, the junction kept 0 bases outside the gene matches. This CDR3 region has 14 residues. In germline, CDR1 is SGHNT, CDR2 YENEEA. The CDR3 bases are TGTGCCAGCAGCTTTAGCGGGAGCACAGATACGCAGTATTTT. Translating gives CASSFSGSTDTQYF.

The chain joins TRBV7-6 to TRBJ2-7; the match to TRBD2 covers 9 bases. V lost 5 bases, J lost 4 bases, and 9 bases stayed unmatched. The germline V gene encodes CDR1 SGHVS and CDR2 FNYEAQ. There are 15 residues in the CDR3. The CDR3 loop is CASSLGGGRGYEQYF. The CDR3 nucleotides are TGTGCCAGCAGCCTTGGGGGCGGGAGGGGATACGAGCAGTACTTC.

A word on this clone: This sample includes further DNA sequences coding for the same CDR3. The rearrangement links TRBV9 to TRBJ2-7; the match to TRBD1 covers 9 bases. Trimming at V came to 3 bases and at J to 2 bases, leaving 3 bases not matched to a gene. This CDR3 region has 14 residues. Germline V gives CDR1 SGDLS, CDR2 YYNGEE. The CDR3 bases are TGTGCCAGCAGCGCGGGACAGGGACCCTACGAGCAGTACTTC. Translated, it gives CASSAGQGPYEQYF.

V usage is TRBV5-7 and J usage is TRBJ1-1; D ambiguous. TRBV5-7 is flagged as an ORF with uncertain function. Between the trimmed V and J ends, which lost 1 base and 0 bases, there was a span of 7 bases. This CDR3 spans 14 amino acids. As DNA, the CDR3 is TGTGCCAGCAGCTTGAGAGCAATGAACACTGAAGCTTTCTTT. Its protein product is CASSLRAMNTEAFF.

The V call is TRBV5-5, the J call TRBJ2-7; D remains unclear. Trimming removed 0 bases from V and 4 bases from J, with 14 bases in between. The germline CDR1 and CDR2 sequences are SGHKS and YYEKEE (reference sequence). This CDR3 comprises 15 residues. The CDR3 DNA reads TGTGCCAGCAGCTTGGATTTAACCAGCGAATACGAGCAGTACTTC. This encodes CASSLDLTSEYEQYF.

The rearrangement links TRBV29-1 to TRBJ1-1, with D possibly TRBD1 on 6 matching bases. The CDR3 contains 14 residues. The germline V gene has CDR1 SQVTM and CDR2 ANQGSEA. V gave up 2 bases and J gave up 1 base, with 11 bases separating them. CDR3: CSVEKDRSNTEAFF. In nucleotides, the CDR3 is TGCAGCGTTGAAAAGGACAGATCGAACACTGAAGCTTTCTTT.

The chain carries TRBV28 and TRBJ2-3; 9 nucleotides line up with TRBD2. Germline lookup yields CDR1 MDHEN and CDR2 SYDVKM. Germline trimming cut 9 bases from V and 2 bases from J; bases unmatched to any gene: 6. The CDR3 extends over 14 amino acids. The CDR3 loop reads CASPPSGITDTQYF. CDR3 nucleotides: TGTGCCAGTCCCCCTAGCGGGATCACAGATACGCAGTATTTT.

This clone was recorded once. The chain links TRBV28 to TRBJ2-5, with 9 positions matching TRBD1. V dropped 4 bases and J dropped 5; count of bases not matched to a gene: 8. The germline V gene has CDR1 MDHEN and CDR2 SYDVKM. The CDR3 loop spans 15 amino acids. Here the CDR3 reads CASSSGGQGQETQYF. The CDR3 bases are TGTGCCAGCAGTTCCGGGGGACAGGGCCAGGAGACCCAGTACTTC.

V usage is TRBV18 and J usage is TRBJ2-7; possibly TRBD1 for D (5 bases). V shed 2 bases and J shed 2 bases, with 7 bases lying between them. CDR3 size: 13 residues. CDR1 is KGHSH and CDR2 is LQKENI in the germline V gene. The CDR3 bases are TGTGCCAGCTCACCAGCGACAGCCTACGAGCAGTACTTC. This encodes CASSPATAYEQYF.

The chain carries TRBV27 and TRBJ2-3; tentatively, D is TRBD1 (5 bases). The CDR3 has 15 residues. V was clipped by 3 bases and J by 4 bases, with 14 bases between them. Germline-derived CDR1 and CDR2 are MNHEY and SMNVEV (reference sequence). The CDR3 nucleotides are TGTGCCAGCAGTTTTGGGGCTAACTTCGCAGATACGCAGTATTTT. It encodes CASSFGANFADTQYF.

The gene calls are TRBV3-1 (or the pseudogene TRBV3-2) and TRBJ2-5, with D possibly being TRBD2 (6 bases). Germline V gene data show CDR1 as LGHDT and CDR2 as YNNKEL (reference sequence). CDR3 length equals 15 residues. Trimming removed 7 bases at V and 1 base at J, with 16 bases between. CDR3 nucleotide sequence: TGTGCCAGCACCCCGATGAGCGGGTCCCAAGAGACCCAGTACTTC. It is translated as CASTPMSGSQETQYF.

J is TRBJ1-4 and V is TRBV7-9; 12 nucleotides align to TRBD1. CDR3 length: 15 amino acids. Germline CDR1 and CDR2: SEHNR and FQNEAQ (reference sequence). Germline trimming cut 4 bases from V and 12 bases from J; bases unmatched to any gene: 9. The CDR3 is CASSSRDRGHRELFF. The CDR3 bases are TGTGCCAGCAGCTCCCGGGACAGGGGGCACCGGGAACTGTTTTTT.

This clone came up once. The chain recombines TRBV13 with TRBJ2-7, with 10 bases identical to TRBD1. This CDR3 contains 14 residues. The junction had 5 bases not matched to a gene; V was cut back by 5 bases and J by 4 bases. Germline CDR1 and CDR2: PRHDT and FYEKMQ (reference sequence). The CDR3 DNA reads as TGTGCCAGCAGCCCTGGACAGGGGGGGTACGAGCAGTACTTC. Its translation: CASSPGQGGYEQYF.

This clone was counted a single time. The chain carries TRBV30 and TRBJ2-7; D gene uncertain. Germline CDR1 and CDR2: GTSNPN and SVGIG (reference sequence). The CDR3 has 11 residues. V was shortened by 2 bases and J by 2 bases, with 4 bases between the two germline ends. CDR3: CAWSPAYEQYF. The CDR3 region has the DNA TGTGCCTGGAGTCCAGCCTACGAGCAGTACTTC.